Only a few counts were recorded for the clone carrying this T cell receptor beta chain. Its antigen is undetermined. Measured with immunoSEQ multiplex PCR; TCRdb has only the in-frame clones, and not every one. The specimen has 30,000 to 35,000 clones, none found just once. This sample was taken from a study of T cells after posttransplantation cyclophosphamide. CDR3 length: 15 amino acids. Per germline, CDR1 MDHEN and CDR2 SYDVKM. Trimming pared 5 bases from V and 3 bases from J, leaving 14 bases between. The related graft donor's blood sample was taken on the day of bone marrow donation. Points from the study as a whole: TRB clonality was highly associated with recipient CMV seropositivity and reactivation. TRB overlap between skin or GI tissue T cells and blood was limited. Donor CD8+ memory clones often dominated recipient blood repertoires at later times.

The sequence derives from a woman aged 45-59 years in good health and a related stem cell transplant donor. V gene TRBV28 combines with J gene TRBJ1-5; TRBD1 is a possible D gene (5 bases). The sequencing input was PBMCs. For the CDR3, the DNA is TGTGCCAGCAGTATAAGGGGCCGTTACAATCAGCCCCAGCATTTT. It is translated as CASSIRGRYNQPQHF. The full variable domain, in which reference TRBV28 and TRBJ1-5 provide the parts outside the CDR3, is DVKVTQSSRYLVKRTGEKVFLECVQDMDHENMFWYRQDPGLGLRLIYFSYDVKMKEKGDIPEGYSVSREKKERFSLILESASTNQTSMYLCASSIRGRYNQPQHFGDGTRLSIL.